This T cell receptor (beta chain) was sequenced during a study of technical replicates of blood from a handful of donors. This table comes from immunoSEQ multiplex PCR, and its TCRdb copy is limited to in-frame clones, with some not included. The table includes some 15,000 clones, 80% to 90% detected once. This CDR3 is 15 amino acids long. Trimming at V came to 2 bases and at J to 1 base, leaving 4 bases not matched to a gene. CDR1 and CDR2 from the germline V gene are MGHRA and YSYEKL. The sequenced sample was PBMCs. The TCR sequence derives from a human donor in good health. The J gene is TRBJ2-5, the V gene TRBV4-1; 7 positions agree with TRBD2. The chain's CDR3 is CASSQNREVQETQYF. The DNA of the CDR3 is TGCGCCAGCAGCCAAAATCGGGAGGTCCAAGAGACCCAGTACTTC.